This TCR beta chain is from a study of Ad26.COV2.S vaccination and SARS-CoV-2 variants. Overall study findings and caveats: In vaccinated individuals, spike-specific CD8+ and CD4+ T cell responses reportedly displayed substantial breadth. TCR breadth and depth analyses may have underestimated total T cell responses.

The CDR3 has 12 amino acids. Germline V CDR1 and CDR2: MGHRA, YSYEKL. V lost 3 bases to trimming and J lost 6 bases, with 6 bases between them. With respect to this clone: No antigen is known for it.

As for treatment: some 19 received Ad26.COV2.S at low or high dose, single or two shots; several received placebo; per-sample allocation not given. Sampling was done on day 63 after the first vaccine or placebo injection. Some clones are missing from TCRdb's copy, which holds only in-frame ones; the method was immunoSEQ multiplex PCR. The sample carries fewer than 500,000 clones, approximately 92% recorded once. The material was peripheral blood, obtained in a trial of Ad26.COV2.S vaccine versus placebo. The sequence came from a person aged 18 to 65 who received the Ad26.COV2.S COVID-19 vaccine or a placebo. The chain recombines TRBV4-1 with TRBJ2-1; no clear D. The CDR3 loop is CASSHLPNEQFF. Written as DNA, the CDR3 is TGCGCCAGCAGCCATTTACCCAATGAGCAGTTCTTC.